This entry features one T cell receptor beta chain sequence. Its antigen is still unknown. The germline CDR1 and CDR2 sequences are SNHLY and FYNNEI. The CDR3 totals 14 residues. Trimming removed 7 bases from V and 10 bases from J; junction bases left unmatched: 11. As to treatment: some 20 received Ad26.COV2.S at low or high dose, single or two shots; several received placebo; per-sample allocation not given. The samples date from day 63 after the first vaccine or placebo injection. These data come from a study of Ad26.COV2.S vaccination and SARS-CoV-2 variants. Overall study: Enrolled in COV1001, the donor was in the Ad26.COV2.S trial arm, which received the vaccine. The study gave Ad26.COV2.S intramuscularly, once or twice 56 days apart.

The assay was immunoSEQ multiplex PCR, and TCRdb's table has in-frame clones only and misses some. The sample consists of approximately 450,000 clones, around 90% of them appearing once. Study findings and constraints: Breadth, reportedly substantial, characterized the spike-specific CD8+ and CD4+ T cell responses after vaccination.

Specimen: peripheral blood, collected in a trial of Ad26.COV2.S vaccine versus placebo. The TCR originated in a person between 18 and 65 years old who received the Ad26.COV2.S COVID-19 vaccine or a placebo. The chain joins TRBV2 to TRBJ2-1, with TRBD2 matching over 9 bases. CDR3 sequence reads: CASIRGSGGREQFF. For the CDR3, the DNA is TGTGCCAGCATCAGAGGCAGCGGGGGGCGGGAGCAGTTCTTC. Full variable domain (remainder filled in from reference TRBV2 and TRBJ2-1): EPEVTQTPSHQVTQMGQEVILRCVPISNHLYFYWYRQILGQKVEFLVSFYNNEISEKSEIFDDQFSVERPDGSNFTLKIRSTKLEDSAMYFCASIRGSGGREQFFGPGTRLTVL.